What follows are 25 T cell receptor beta chains derived from one specimen sequenced in a study of cytomegalovirus exposure and HLA in healthy donors. PCR amplification relied on 60 Vbeta primers (plus 13 Jbeta primers). The table came from immunoSEQ multiplex PCR; TCRdb's copy has only in-frame clones and leaves some out. This sample has over 150,000 clones; around 82% occur once, and the top ten carry around 0.41%. The source material was PBMCs. Source of these receptors: a boy aged 2 to 10 in good health and CMV-seronegative.

This chain connects TRBV19 to TRBJ2-7; D gene ambiguous. The V gene lost 6 bases and the J gene lost 7 bases, with 13 bases spanning the gap. This CDR3 has 12 residues. CDR1 and CDR2 (germline): LNHDA, SQIVND (reference sequence). In DNA form, the CDR3 reads TGTGCCAGTAGCGCGTCTGGTAAGGAGCAGTACTTC. The encoded protein is CASSASGKEQYF.

Notes on this clone: Other DNA sequences in this specimen translate into the identical CDR3. The V call is TRBV10-3, the J call TRBJ1-5, with D tentatively TRBD1 (6 bases). The V and J ends lost 8 bases and 0 bases respectively, with 8 bases between them. Per germline, CDR1 ENHRY and CDR2 SYGVKD. The CDR3 is 13 residues long. The CDR3 coding sequence is TGTGCCATCTCAGGGGATAGCAATCAGCCCCAGCATTTT. Translating it yields CAISGDSNQPQHF.

The chain has TRBV7-8 and TRBJ1-1; a possible D gene is TRBD1 (5 bases). The CDR3 loop spans 19 amino acids. Trimming stripped 5 bases from V and 0 bases from J, with 25 bases between. In germline, CDR1 is SGHVS, CDR2 FQNEAQ. In nucleotides, the CDR3 is TGTGCCAGCAGCCCCGCTGTGGGGCAGCGCTCCCCGATGAACACTGAAGCTTTCTTT. Residues: CASSPAVGQRSPMNTEAFF.

This clone was found once. The V gene is TRBV28, the J gene TRBJ2-3, with 7 nucleotides matching TRBD2. The CDR3 loop spans 16 amino acids. Germline V gene lookup returns CDR1 MDHEN and CDR2 SYDVKM. With 6 bases clipped from V and 4 bases from J, the junction kept 13 bases outside the gene matches. Here the CDR3 reads CASSLPGGGPSDTQYF. The CDR3 DNA reads as TGTGCCAGCAGCTTGCCCGGGGGAGGGCCCTCAGATACGCAGTATTTT.

The chain combines TRBV2 with TRBJ2-1, with D possibly matching TRBD2 (7 bases). This CDR3 region has 15 residues. Trimming removed 9 bases at V and 5 bases at J, with 20 bases between. The germline V gene encodes CDR1 SNHLY and CDR2 FYNNEI. The CDR3 protein is CARGAGAGRHNEQFF. Here the CDR3 DNA reads TGTGCCAGAGGGGCGGGGGCAGGGAGGCACAATGAGCAGTTCTTC.

CDR3 nucleotide sequence: TGTGCCAGTAGTATAATGGTAGCGGGAGAAGGAGAGACAGATACGCAGTATTTT. It translates to CASSIMVAGEGETDTQYF. The genes are TRBV19 and TRBJ2-3, with 9 positions matching TRBD2. Germline V gene sequence: CDR1 LNHDA, CDR2 SQIVND (reference sequence). The length of the CDR3 is 18 residues. V dropped 2 bases and J dropped 3; count of bases not matched to a gene: 12.

The rearrangement links TRBV11-2 to TRBJ2-7; 12 bases agree with TRBD1. This CDR3 is 16 amino acids long. The ends lost 0 bases at V and 5 bases at J; junction bases unmatched: 5. CDR1 is SGHAT, CDR2 FQNNGV, per germline. The CDR3: CASSLDEGTGGHEQYF. The CDR3 nucleotides are TGTGCCAGCAGCTTAGATGAGGGGACAGGGGGCCACGAGCAGTACTTC.

J is TRBJ2-3 and V is TRBV5-1; D not certain. The germline gives CDR1 SGHRS, CDR2 YFSETQ. Trimming shortened V by 2 bases and J by 5 bases, and 9 bases separated the two germline ends. The CDR3 is 13 amino acids. Here the CDR3 reads CASSFWPGDTQYF. DNA for the CDR3: TGCGCCAGCAGCTTTTGGCCGGGAGATACGCAGTATTTT.

This clone was recorded a few times. The CDR3 DNA follows: TGTGCCAGCAGTTCCAGTATGGGCAATCAGCCCCAGCATTTT. This gives the protein CASSSSMGNQPQHF. This rearrangement joins TRBV28 to TRBJ1-5, with unresolved D. V dropped 4 bases and J dropped 2 bases, with 9 bases sitting between them. CDR3 size: 14 residues. In germline, CDR1 is MDHEN, CDR2 SYDVKM.

The chain couples TRBV1 to TRBJ2-7; the DNA was not compared with TRBD1, the D call given in the table. TRBV1 is an annotated pseudogene. The CDR3 is made up of 20 amino acids. The CDR3 DNA sequence: TGCACCAGCAGCCAAGTTACAAGGTACACAGGGGACGGGAGCTCCTACGAGCAGTACTTC. Translating it yields CTSSQVTRYTGDGSSYEQYF.

CDR3 amino acids: CASRPTPGEQYF. The DNA of the CDR3 is TGTGCCAGCAGACCTACCCCGGGGGAGCAGTACTTC. The chain is built from TRBV6-5 and TRBJ2-7; weak D call: TRBD2 (5 bases). Germline V gene sequence: CDR1 MNHEY, CDR2 SVGAGI. The ends were cut back, 6 bases at V and 7 bases at J, with 13 bases in the middle. CDR3 length equals 12 residues.

The chain employs TRBV7-2 and TRBJ2-3; D is undetermined. Trimming took off 3 bases at V and 6 bases at J, with 19 bases between the two ends. Germline CDR1 is SGHTA and CDR2 is FQGNSA. The CDR3 consists of 16 residues. The CDR3 protein is CASSFRAVGRYDTQYF. CDR3 nucleotide sequence: TGTGCCAGCAGCTTTCGAGCTGTCGGTCGTTACGATACGCAGTATTTT.

This clone was found once. The chain's CDR3 is CASSLEGSGRAGLIDEQFF. CDR3 nucleotide sequence: TGCGCCAGCAGCTTGGAGGGTAGCGGGAGGGCCGGGCTTATTGATGAGCAGTTCTTC. The chain employs TRBV5-1 and TRBJ2-1, with TRBD2 matching 11 bases. The CDR3 is 19 amino acids. Germline values: CDR1 SGHRS, CDR2 YFSETQ. V lost 0 bases, J lost 8 bases, and 16 bases stayed unmatched. Using reference TRBV5-1 and TRBJ2-1 for the parts outside the CDR3, the full variable domain is KAGVTQTPRYLIKTRGQQVTLSCSPISGHRSVSWYQQTPGQGLQFLFEYFSETQRNKGNFPGRFSGRQFSNSRSEMNVSTLELGDSALYLCASSLEGSGRAGLIDEQFFGPGTRLTVL.

The V call is TRBV2, the J call TRBJ2-5; TRBD1 agrees at 12 bases. V trimming: 8 bases; J trimming: 5 bases; junction bases outside the gene matches: 6. Germline assignment: CDR1 SNHLY and CDR2 FYNNEI. This CDR3 is 14 amino acids long. The CDR3 DNA reads TGTGCCAGCGGGGACAGGGGGCGAGGGGAGACCCAGTACTTC. It specifies CASGDRGRGETQYF.

This chain links TRBV27 with TRBJ2-2; D is perhaps TRBD1 (6 bases). The CDR3 has 16 residues. The germline V and J ends were trimmed by 1 base and 6 bases, with 15 bases remaining between them. CDR1 MNHEY and CDR2 SMNVEV come from the germline V gene (reference sequence). The chain's CDR3 is CASSLLRSRGAGELFF. CDR3 coding DNA: TGTGCCAGCAGTTTATTACGGAGCAGGGGAGCCGGGGAGCTGTTTTTT.

The chain has TRBV5-6 and TRBJ2-2; 8 bases fit TRBD2. V gave up 0 bases and J gave up 6 bases; unmatched junction bases: 7. CDR3 length: 16 amino acids. Germline V CDR1 and CDR2: SGHDT, YYEEEE. CDR3 region: CASSLAELGGAGELFF. CDR3 nucleotides: TGTGCCAGCAGCTTGGCCGAACTCGGGGGGGCCGGGGAGCTGTTTTTT.

The chain recombines TRBV9 with TRBJ1-2; 11 bases align to TRBD1. This CDR3 has 16 residues. Germline loops: CDR1 SGDLS, CDR2 YYNGEE. The V segment lost 0 bases and the J segment 6 bases; nucleotides outside the gene matches: 7. In DNA form, the CDR3 reads TGTGCCAGCAGCGTAGGGGACAGGGGGTCCGAAGATGGCTACACCTTC. The encoded protein is CASSVGDRGSEDGYTF.

The chain couples TRBV10-3 to TRBJ1-1; TRBD1 might be the D (5 bases). CDR1 is ENHRY and CDR2 is SYGVKD in the germline V gene. V lost 7 bases and J lost 4, with 19 bases in between. This CDR3 is 15 amino acids long. CDR3 DNA sequence: TGTGCCATCACCGGAACGGGAGGGGAAGGCACTGAAGCTTTCTTT. Translating it yields CAITGTGGEGTEAFF.

The J gene is TRBJ2-3, the V gene TRBV2; D is undetermined. The CDR3 has 11 residues. Trimming left V 4 bases short and J 6 bases short, with 5 bases between. Per germline, CDR1 SNHLY and CDR2 FYNNEI. The CDR3 loop reads CASSGADTQYF. The CDR3 DNA reads TGTGCCAGCAGTGGGGCGGATACGCAGTATTTT. Supplemented by reference TRBV2 and TRBJ2-3, the full variable domain reads EPEVTQTPSHQVTQMGQEVILRCVPISNHLYFYWYRQILGQKVEFLVSFYNNEISEKSEIFDDQFSVERPDGSNFTLKIRSTKLEDSAMYFCASSGADTQYFGPGTRLTVL.

J is TRBJ1-2 and V is TRBV18; maybe TRBD1 (5 bases). Germline CDR1 KGHSH, CDR2 LQKENI. This CDR3 comprises 14 residues. The V end was cut by 3 bases, the J end by 5 bases, with 13 bases between. This CDR3 reads CASSPGGSAYGYTF. The CDR3 nucleotides are TGTGCCAGCTCACCGGGGGGATCCGCTTATGGCTACACCTTC.

The rearrangement uses TRBV5-1 and TRBJ2-7, with 10 nucleotides matching TRBD2. This CDR3 comprises 15 residues. The V gene end was trimmed by 4 bases and the J gene end by 3 bases; junction bases not matched to a gene: 7. Germline V gene sequence: CDR1 SGHRS, CDR2 YFSETQ. The CDR3 DNA reads TGCGCCAGCAGCGTTACTAGCGGGACTATCTACGAGCAGTACTTC. Translating gives CASSVTSGTIYEQYF.

The CDR3 region has the DNA TGCGCCAGCAGCCGCCCTAAGGGAGCCGGCACAGATACGCAGTATTTT. Protein product: CASSRPKGAGTDTQYF. The chain employs TRBV4-1 and TRBJ2-3; the D gene is possibly TRBD2 (5 bases). The V and J ends lost 4 bases and 1 base respectively, with 15 bases between them. Germline CDR1 MGHRA, CDR2 YSYEKL. The CDR3 contains 16 residues.

The chain combines TRBV7-9 with TRBJ1-2; TRBD1 agrees at 7 bases. The CDR3 runs 15 residues. V lost 5 bases, J lost 1 base, and 7 bases stayed unmatched. From germline, CDR1 is SEHNR and CDR2 FQNEAQ (reference sequence). The CDR3 DNA sequence: TGTGCCAGCAGCCCCCTGACAGGGTATAACTATGGCTACACCTTC. Translating gives CASSPLTGYNYGYTF. Variable domain in full (rest from reference TRBV7-9 and TRBJ1-2): DTGVSQNPRHKITKRGQNVTFRCDPISEHNRLYWYRQTLGQGPEFLTYFQNEAQLEKSRLLSDRFSAERPKGSFSTLEIQRTEQGDSAMYLCASSPLTGYNYGYTFGSGTRLTVV.

This clone appeared once. This chain joins TRBV6-5 and TRBJ1-2; 9 bases are a match to TRBD1. J lost 6 bases, V lost 0 bases, and 2 bases had no gene match. Germline lookup yields CDR1 MNHEY and CDR2 SVGAGI. The CDR3 totals 14 residues. The DNA for the CDR3 is TGTGCCAGCAGTTACTCGGGACAGGGCCATGGCTACACCTTC. Translation gives CASSYSGQGHGYTF.

This rearrangement joins TRBV2 to TRBJ2-5, with D perhaps matching TRBD2 (5 bases). The closer fit of TRBJ2-7 to the DNA end suggests the J call may be wrong. There are 15 residues in the CDR3. Per germline, CDR1 SNHLY and CDR2 FYNNEI. CDR3 sequence: CASSERRQNHYEQYF. CDR3 sequence (DNA): TGTGCCAGCAGTGAAAGGAGGCAGAACCACTACGAGCAGTACTTC.